This TCR beta chain was captured in a study of shared clonotypes between healthy human individuals. General study findings and limits: Four donors held 5% to 5.5% of naive CD4 clonotypes in common. Having only a few donors restricted how much genetic and exposure-history diversity was captured.

DNA at roughly 0.2 ug, about 30,000 T cell genomes, went into sorted-subset replicate PCRs. Sequenced by immunoSEQ multiplex PCR; TCRdb stores in-frame clones only, minus some. The sample lists around 580,000 clones, roughly 98% occurring once. The CDR3 covers 14 residues. Looked up from germline, CDR1 is SEHNR and CDR2 is FQNEAQ (reference sequence). The ends were cut back, 1 base at V and 6 bases at J, with 9 bases in the middle. A note on this clone: Antigen specificity is unknown.

Naive CD8 isolation took CD45RO-negative cells positively selected for CCR7 and excluded terminally differentiated effector memory CD45RA+ cells. Every one of the donors was a Caucasian adult that lived in Nashville, Tennessee. The sequenced sample consisted of naive CD8+ T cells sorted from blood. The TCR was taken from a young man in good health. The chain uses TRBV7-9 and TRBJ2-2; D is undetermined. CDR3: CASSLVVDAGELFF. The CDR3 DNA is TGTGCCAGCAGCTTAGTGGTGGACGCCGGGGAGCTGTTTTTT. The full variable domain, its missing parts supplied by reference TRBV7-9 and TRBJ2-2, is DTGVSQNPRHKITKRGQNVTFRCDPISEHNRLYWYRQTLGQGPEFLTYFQNEAQLEKSRLLSDRFSAERPKGSFSTLEIQRTEQGDSAMYLCASSLVVDAGELFFGEGSRLTVL.